What follows is one T cell receptor beta chain and its context. The source of the sample is a study of shared clonotypes between healthy human individuals. Generated by immunoSEQ multiplex PCR, the TCRdb table keeps only in-frame clones and is missing some. The sample consists of about a million clones, roughly 80% of them appearing once. The CDR3 sequence is 14 residues long. CDR1 PRHDT and CDR2 FYEKMQ come from the germline V gene (reference sequence). Trimming removed 1 base from V and 5 bases from J, with 11 bases in between. The sample comprised memory CD4+ T cells from PBMCs. As for subset: CD45RA-negative fraction. This rearrangement joins TRBV13 to TRBJ1-1, with D hard to call. This clonotype was obtained from a man aged 18 to 29 in good health. Some clones in this sample may be carry-over from other donors' samples. CDR3 in DNA: TGTGCCAGCAGCTTAGTCGAGGGCTGGACTGAAGCTTTCTTT. This translates into CASSLVEGWTEAFF.